The present T cell receptor beta chain was sequenced within a study of blood T cell repertoires in COVID-19. Study in general: COVID-19 samples collected from the United States, Italy and Spain covered acute and convalescent phases. Nucleic acid was either cDNA or gDNA, and it came from T cells, B-cell-depleted T cells, or PBMCs.

TCRdb keeps only in-frame clones here, not all; method: immunoSEQ multiplex PCR. The table lists approximately 190,000 clones, about 85% of them singletons. Deletions cut 8 bases from V and 8 bases from J, with 15 bases between. Germline V gene lookup returns CDR1 SGHVS and CDR2 FQNEAQ. This CDR3 contains 13 residues. The source is a human donor in a cohort sampled during active COVID-19. Sequencing was done on a sample of peripheral blood. V is TRBV7-8 and J is TRBJ1-4, with a possible D match to TRBD1 (6 bases). The CDR3 here is CASSGGRREKLFF. The DNA for the CDR3 is TGTGCCAGCTCGGGGGGGCGCCGGGAAAAACTGTTTTTT.